This T cell receptor beta chain was identified in a study of CD8 T cells in Susac syndrome. Study-wide points: The number of individuals included in the study's TCR sequencing and HLA analysis was acknowledged as relatively small. The CD4+ T cell repertoires in Susac syndrome did not show any clonal expansion.

The CD8+ and CD4+ T cells were isolated magnetically using a negative isolation approach, whereas the TEMRA cells were enriched by FACS. V was shortened by 6 bases and J by 8 bases, with 13 bases between the two germline ends. This CDR3 contains 12 residues. About 0.5 to 1 ug RNA was reverse transcribed with random hexamers. Across 54 Vbeta and 13 Jbeta, TCR beta CDR3 was amplified with immunoSEQ multiplex PCR. TCRdb itself ran the immunoSEQ multiplex PCR reads through MiXCR, one entry per CDR3 protein. The table records about 140,000 distinct CDR3 sequences, roughly 94% of them present only once. With respect to this clonotype: Its antigen is not known.

The TCR comes from a human donor with Susac syndrome. The chain employs TRBV12-3 or TRBV12-4 and TRBJ1-2; D remains ambiguous. Sequenced sample: CD4+ T cells from PBMCs. CDR3 loop: CASSPVGPGYTF. CDR3 sequence (DNA): TGTGCCAGCAGCCCCGTGGGTCCCGGCTACACCTTC.